This record concerns one T cell receptor (beta chain) sequence. The sample is drawn from a study of blood T cell repertoires in COVID-19. TCRdb keeps only in-frame clones here, not all; method: immunoSEQ multiplex PCR. This sample carries some 170,000 clones, about 86% of them seen once, and the ten largest clones take approximately 18%. CDR1 and CDR2 from the germline V gene are MDHEN and SYDVKM. V lost 5 bases and J lost 8; bases outside the gene matches: 8. The CDR3 runs to 15 residues. The receptor's source is a woman aged 80 or over with acute or convalescent COVID-19. The V gene is TRBV28, the J gene TRBJ1-6; 8 bases are a match to TRBD1. The sample comprised peripheral blood. The CDR3 here is CASSAADRDYSPLHF. As DNA, the CDR3 is TGTGCCAGCAGTGCGGCGGACAGGGATTATTCACCCCTCCACTTT.